This entry lists 5 T cell receptor beta chains sequenced from one sample in a study of T cell repertoires in cytomegalovirus infection. TCRdb analysed the reads with MiXCR anew, one entry per CDR3 protein. Of approximately 730,000 distinct CDR3 sequences listed, roughly a third were seen once; the top ten hold about 18%. What these receptors recognize is not known. This sample comprised cultured PBMCs, obtained from culture after CMV antigen stimulation. Every receptor here comes from a human donor in good health (CMV status not recorded). Some clones in this sample may be carry-over from other donors' samples.

This clonotype was seen only a few times. This chain links TRBV6-6 with TRBJ1-5; 7 nucleotides align to TRBD1. This CDR3 region has 15 residues. The germline CDR1 and CDR2 sequences are MNHNY and SVGAGI (reference sequence). The junction had 12 bases not matched to a gene; V was cut back by 6 bases and J by 7 bases. The CDR3 here is CASSQPTGAIQPQHF. The CDR3 DNA follows: TGTGCCAGCAGCCAACCTACAGGGGCGATCCAGCCCCAGCATTTT.

This clonotype was observed a handful of times. The chain is built from TRBV7-2 and TRBJ2-7; TRBD1 aligns across 10 bases. This CDR3 contains 15 residues. The ends lost 5 bases at V and 1 base at J; junction bases unmatched: 5. Germline V gene data show CDR1 as SGHTA and CDR2 as FQGNSA. The CDR3 reads CASSTRTGGSYEQYF. In DNA form, the CDR3 reads TGTGCCAGCAGCACCAGGACAGGGGGGTCCTACGAGCAGTACTTC.

This rearrangement joins TRBV12-3 or TRBV12-4 to TRBJ1-4; the D gene is possibly TRBD1 (6 bases). CDR3 length equals 14 residues. The V end lost 6 bases, the J end lost 8 bases, and 16 bases lay between the germline ends. This CDR3 reads CASSLWGQIEKLFF. CDR3 nucleotides: TGTGCCAGCAGCCTTTGGGGGCAAATCGAAAAACTGTTTTTT.

This clonotype appeared a few times. This rearrangement joins TRBV7-2 to TRBJ1-5; possibly TRBD1 for D (5 bases). V dropped 6 bases and J dropped 7 bases, with 16 bases sitting between them. Germline lookup yields CDR1 SGHTA and CDR2 FQGNSA. The CDR3 consists of 14 residues. The CDR3 DNA follows: TGTGCCAGCAGGCCTAGTGGGGGAGGACAGCCCCAGCATTTT. Its protein is CASRPSGGGQPQHF.

This clonotype was counted only a few times. V gene TRBV7-2 combines with J gene TRBJ2-5; TRBD2 matches at 9 bases. Germline CDR1 reads SGHTA; CDR2 reads FQGNSA. Unmatched junction bases numbered 8, after V lost 5 bases and J lost 7 bases. This CDR3 has 14 amino acids. The CDR3 DNA follows: TGTGCCAGCAGCCCCATAGCGGGAGCCAGGACCCAGTACTTC. The encoded protein is CASSPIAGARTQYF.